This T cell receptor (beta chain) was documented in a study of cytotoxic CD8 clonotypes in ibrutinib-treated CLL. Sequenced by immunoSEQ multiplex PCR; TCRdb stores in-frame clones only, minus some. The profile covers 150,000 to 250,000 clones, with over 60% appearing a single time and around 15% taken by the ten largest. V was trimmed by 5 bases and J by 5 bases, leaving 45 bases between them. Germline-derived CDR1 and CDR2 are GTSNPN and SVGIG (reference sequence). This CDR3 region has 23 residues. This clonotype was sampled from a human donor with chronic lymphocytic leukemia. The chain joins TRBV30 to TRBJ1-1; perhaps TRBD1 as D (5 bases). The specimen was PBMCs, collected after 24 months of ibrutinib treatment. This CDR3 is CAWSPPKFYPGPTLPLGSTEAFF. DNA for the CDR3: TGTGCCTGGTCCCCCCCAAAATTCTACCCGGGACCGACATTACCACTAGGGAGTACTGAAGCTTTCTTT.